The T cell receptor beta chain under discussion was sequenced for a study of T cell repertoires in cytomegalovirus infection (dated by TCRdb to between 2019 and 2020). About the study as a whole: Peptide stimulations targeted recently identified HLA-C-restricted CMV epitopes, whose presentation resists viral immunomodulation, together with well-studied HLA-B-restricted epitopes. Donor HLA type was relevant to the analysis, because carriage of CMV infection together with the matching HLA type was indicated by public TCR beta signatures.

This specimen's treatment or condition label, per the study, means: in vitro stimulation with specific CMV peptide epitopes to enrich CMV-specific T cells. Details on this clonotype: Its antigen target is currently unknown. Per-nucleotide qualities are absent, and no much larger clonotype sits a single base away.

CDR1 and CDR2 were assigned from the germline V gene as SGHAT and FQNNGV. CDR3 length: 15 amino acids, cysteine to phenylalanine. The retained sequence is limited to the CDR3, 45 bases, with the frame set at the first base. The junction shows trimming of 0 bases on V and 0 bases on J, plus 6 bases between the germline ends. The paper as a whole reports these results and caveats: In both this cohort and an independent cohort of some 350 donors, the cumulative frequency of public TCR beta family members distinguished carriers of CMV infection plus the relevant HLA type. In the ex vivo response, HLA-C-restricted CMV-specific TCR beta clonotypes were dominant, and in two of eight donors the single most frequent clonotype came from this HLA-C-restricted group.

The listed sequencing device is Illumina HiSeq 1500. In TCRdb, the public reads were trimmed at Q25 with fastp and aligned with MiXCR, with productive beta chains retained. A single entry per CDR3 protein holds the most common genes and DNA from its merged rows. The sample table records roughly 500,000 distinct CDR3 sequences; about 42% of these occur just once. Around 45% of the sample comes from the top ten. This TCR derives from a human donor in good health (CMV status not recorded). Some clones in this sample may be carry-over from other donors' samples. This chain joins TRBV11-2 to TRBJ1-3; the D gene is possibly TRBD1, with 5 bases matching. The material was cultured PBMCs, obtained from culture after CMV antigen stimulation. The DNA sequence follows: TGTGCCAGCAGCTTAGATCAGGGCTCTGGAAACACCATATATTTT. Protein translation: CASSLDQGSGNTIYF.